The present TCR beta chain was sequenced within a study of graft-versus-host responses after intestinal transplantation. Overall study context: Each of the recipients got a multivisceral, liver-intestinal, or isolated intestinal transplant.

The germline V gene encodes CDR1 GTSNPN and CDR2 SVGIG (reference sequence). The CDR3 runs 13 residues. The germline V and J ends were trimmed by 5 bases and 0 bases, with 9 bases remaining between them. To note about this clone: Its specificity is not known.

Some clones are missing from TCRdb's copy, which holds only in-frame ones; the method was immunoSEQ multiplex PCR. The data hold 80,000 to 95,000 clones, with about 87% observed a single time. This receptor was identified in a human donor who was the organ donor for an intestinal transplant. The rearrangement uses TRBV30 and TRBJ2-3; D gene unclear. The specimen comprised unstimulated CD4+ T cells sorted from spleen or lymph node cells, sampled before transplant. The CDR3 reads CAWALTSTDTQYF. In nucleotides, the CDR3 is TGTGCCTGGGCTCTAACTAGCACAGATACGCAGTATTTT.